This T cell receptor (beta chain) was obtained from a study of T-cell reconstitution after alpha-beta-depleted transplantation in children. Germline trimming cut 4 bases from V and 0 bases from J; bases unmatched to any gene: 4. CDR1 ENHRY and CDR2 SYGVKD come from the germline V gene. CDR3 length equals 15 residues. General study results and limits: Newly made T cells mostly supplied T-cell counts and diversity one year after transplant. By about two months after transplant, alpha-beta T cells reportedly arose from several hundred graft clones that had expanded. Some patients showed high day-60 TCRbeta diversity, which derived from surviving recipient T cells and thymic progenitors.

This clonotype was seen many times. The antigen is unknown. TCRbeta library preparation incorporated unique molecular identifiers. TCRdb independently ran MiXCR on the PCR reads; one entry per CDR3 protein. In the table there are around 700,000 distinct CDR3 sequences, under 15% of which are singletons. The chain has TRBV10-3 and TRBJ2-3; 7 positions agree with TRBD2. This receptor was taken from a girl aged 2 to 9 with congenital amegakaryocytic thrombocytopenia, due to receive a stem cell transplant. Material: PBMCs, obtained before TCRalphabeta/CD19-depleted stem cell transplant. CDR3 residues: CAISGSSGSTDTQYF. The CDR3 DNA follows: TGTGCCATCAGTGGCAGTAGCGGGAGCACAGATACGCAGTATTTT.